Here is one T cell receptor beta chain with its context. Its antigen is not identified. PCR used 60 Vbeta primers and 13 Jbeta primers. Some clones are missing from TCRdb's copy, which holds only in-frame ones; the method was immunoSEQ multiplex PCR. The repertoire includes around 120,000 clones, approximately 78% of them detected once, and roughly 8.2% sits in the top ten. These data originate in a study of cytomegalovirus exposure and HLA in healthy donors. The study, taken as a whole, reports: Cytomegalovirus association was listed for approximately 150 TCR beta chains.

Though probably carrying unrecorded immune exposures, donors were nominally healthy at sampling. Between the trimmed V and J ends, which lost 5 bases and 5 bases, there was a span of 23 bases. CDR3 size: 17 residues. Germline lookup yields CDR1 SGHAT and CDR2 FQNNGV. The specimen sequenced was PBMCs. The chain carries TRBV11-2 and TRBJ2-3, with a tentative D call TRBD2 (5 bases). The sequence was obtained from a woman between 40 and 50 years old in good health and CMV-seropositive. CDR3 sequence: CASSDLRRGIFKDTQYF. The CDR3 bases are TGTGCCAGCAGCGATCTTCGTCGGGGTATCTTCAAAGATACGCAGTATTTT.